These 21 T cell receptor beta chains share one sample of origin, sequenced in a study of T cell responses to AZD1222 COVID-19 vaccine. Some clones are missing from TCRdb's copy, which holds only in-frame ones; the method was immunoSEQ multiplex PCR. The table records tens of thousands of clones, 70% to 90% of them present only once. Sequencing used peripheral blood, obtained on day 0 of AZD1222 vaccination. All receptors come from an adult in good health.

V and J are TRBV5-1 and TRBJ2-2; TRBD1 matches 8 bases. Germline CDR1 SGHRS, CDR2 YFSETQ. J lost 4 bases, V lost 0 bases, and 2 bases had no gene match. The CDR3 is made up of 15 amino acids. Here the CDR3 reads CASSLDRGVTGELFF. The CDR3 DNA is TGCGCCAGCAGCTTGGACAGGGGGGTCACCGGGGAGCTGTTTTTT.

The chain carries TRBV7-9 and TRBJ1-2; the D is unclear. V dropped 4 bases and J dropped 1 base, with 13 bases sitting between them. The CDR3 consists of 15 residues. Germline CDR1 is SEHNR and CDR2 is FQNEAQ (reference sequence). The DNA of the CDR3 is TGTGCCAGCAGCTCAGGCGTCAGGATTAACTATGGCTACACCTTC. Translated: CASSSGVRINYGYTF.

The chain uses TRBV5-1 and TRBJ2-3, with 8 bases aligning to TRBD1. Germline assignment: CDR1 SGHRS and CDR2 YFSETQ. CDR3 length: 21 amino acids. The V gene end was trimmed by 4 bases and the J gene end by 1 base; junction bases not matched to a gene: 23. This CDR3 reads CASSAYPGTGPRGPRTDTQYF. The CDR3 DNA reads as TGCGCCAGCAGCGCATACCCCGGGACAGGACCCCGGGGGCCCCGCACAGATACGCAGTATTTT.

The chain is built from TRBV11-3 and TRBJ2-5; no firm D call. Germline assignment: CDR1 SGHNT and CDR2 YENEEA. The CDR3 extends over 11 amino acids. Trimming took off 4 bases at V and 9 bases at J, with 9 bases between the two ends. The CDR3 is CASSSSAAQYF. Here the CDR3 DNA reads TGTGCCAGCAGCTCCTCGGCGGCCCAGTACTTC.

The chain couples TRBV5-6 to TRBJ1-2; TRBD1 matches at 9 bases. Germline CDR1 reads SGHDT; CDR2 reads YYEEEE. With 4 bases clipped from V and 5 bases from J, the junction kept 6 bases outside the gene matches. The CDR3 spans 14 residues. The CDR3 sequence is CASSPGDRDYGYTF. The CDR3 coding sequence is TGTGCCAGCAGCCCGGGGGACAGGGATTATGGCTACACCTTC.

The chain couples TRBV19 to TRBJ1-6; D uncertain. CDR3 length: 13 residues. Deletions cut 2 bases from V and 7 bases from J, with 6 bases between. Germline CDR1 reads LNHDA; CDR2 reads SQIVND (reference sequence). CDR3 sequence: CASSINQNSPLHF. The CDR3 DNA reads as TGTGCCAGTAGTATAAACCAGAATTCACCCCTCCACTTT.

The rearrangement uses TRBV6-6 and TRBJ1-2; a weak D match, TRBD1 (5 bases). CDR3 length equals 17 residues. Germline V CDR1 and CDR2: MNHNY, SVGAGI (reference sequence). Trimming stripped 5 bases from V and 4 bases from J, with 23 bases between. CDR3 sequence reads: CASSPPGAGRSRYGYTF. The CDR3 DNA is TGTGCCAGCAGTCCCCCCGGGGCAGGGCGATCTCGCTATGGCTACACCTTC.

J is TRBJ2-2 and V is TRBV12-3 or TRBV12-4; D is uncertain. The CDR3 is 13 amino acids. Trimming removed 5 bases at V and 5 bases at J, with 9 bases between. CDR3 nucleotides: TGTGCCAGCAGTCTTCTGGGAACCGGGGAGCTGTTTTTT. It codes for CASSLLGTGELFF.

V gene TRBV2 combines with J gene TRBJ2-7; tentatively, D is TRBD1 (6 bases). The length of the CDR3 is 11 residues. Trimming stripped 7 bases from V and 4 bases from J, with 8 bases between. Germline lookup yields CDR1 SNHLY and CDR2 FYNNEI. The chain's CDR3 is CASTGEYEQYF. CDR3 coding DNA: TGTGCCAGCACAGGGGAATACGAGCAGTACTTC.

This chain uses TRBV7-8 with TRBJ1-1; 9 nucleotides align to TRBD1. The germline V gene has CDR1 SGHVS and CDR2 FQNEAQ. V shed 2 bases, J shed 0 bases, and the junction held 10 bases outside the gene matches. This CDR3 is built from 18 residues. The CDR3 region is CASSLRGQGWSLNTEAFF. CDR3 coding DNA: TGTGCCAGCAGCTTAAGGGGACAGGGATGGTCACTGAACACTGAAGCTTTCTTT.

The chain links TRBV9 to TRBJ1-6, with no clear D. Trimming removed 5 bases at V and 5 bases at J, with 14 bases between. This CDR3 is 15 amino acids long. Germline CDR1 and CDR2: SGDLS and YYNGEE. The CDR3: CASRTLEGNNSPLHF. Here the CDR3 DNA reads TGTGCCAGCAGGACTCTGGAGGGTAATAATTCACCCCTCCACTTT.

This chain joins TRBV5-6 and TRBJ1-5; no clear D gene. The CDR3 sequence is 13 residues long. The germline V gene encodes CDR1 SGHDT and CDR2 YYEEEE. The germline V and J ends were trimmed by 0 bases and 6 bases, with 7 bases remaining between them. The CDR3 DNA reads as TGTGCCAGCAGCTTGGGCCCAGCTCAGCCCCAGCATTTT. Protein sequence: CASSLGPAQPQHF.

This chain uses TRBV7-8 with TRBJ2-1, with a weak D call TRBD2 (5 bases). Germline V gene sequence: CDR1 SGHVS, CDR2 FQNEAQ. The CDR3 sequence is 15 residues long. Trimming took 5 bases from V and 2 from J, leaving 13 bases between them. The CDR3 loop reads CASSTDYPTYNEQFF. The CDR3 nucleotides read TGTGCCAGCAGCACCGACTACCCAACCTACAATGAGCAGTTCTTC.

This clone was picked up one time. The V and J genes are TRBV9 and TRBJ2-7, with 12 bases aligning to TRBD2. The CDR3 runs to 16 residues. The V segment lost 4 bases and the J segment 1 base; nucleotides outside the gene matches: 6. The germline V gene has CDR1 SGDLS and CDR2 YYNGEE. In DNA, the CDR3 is TGTGCCAGCAGCCCCGACGGACTAGCGGGATCCTACGAGCAGTACTTC. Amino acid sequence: CASSPDGLAGSYEQYF.

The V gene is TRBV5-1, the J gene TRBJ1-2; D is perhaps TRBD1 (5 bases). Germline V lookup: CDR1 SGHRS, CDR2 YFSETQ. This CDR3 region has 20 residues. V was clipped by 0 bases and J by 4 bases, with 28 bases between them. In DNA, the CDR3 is TGCGCCAGCAGCTTGGGATGGCTGGGCAGGGCCCAAAAGGATGCCTATGGCTACACCTTC. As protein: CASSLGWLGRAQKDAYGYTF.

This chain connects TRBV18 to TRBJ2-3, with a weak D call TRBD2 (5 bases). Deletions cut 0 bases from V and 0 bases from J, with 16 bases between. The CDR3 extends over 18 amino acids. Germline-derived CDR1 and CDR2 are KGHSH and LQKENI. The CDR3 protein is CASSPPGLPRVSTDTQYF. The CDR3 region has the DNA TGTGCCAGCTCACCACCGGGTCTTCCGCGGGTTAGCACAGATACGCAGTATTTT.

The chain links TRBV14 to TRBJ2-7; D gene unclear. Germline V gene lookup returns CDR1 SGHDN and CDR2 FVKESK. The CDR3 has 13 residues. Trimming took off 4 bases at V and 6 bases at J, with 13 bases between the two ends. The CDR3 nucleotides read TGTGCCAGCAGCCCCCGAATAAGTGGCGAGCAGTACTTC. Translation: CASSPRISGEQYF. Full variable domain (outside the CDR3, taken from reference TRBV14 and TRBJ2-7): EAGVTQFPSHSVIEKGQTVTLRCDPISGHDNLYWYRRVMGKEIKFLLHFVKESKQDESGMPNNRFLAERTGGTYSTLKVQPAELEDSGVYFCASSPRISGEQYFGPGTRLTVT.

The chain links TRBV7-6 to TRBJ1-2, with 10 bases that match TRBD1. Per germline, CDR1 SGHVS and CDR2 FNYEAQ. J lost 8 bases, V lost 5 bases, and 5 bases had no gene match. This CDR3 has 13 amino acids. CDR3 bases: TGTGCCAGCAGCAAAGACAGGGGGCTCGGCTACACCTTC. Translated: CASSKDRGLGYTF.

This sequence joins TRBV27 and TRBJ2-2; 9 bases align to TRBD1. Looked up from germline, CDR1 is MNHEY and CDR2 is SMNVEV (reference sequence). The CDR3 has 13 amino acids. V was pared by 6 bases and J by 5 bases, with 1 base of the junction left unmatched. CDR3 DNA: TGTGCCAGCAGGGACAGGGGAACCGGGGAGCTGTTTTTT. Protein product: CASRDRGTGELFF.

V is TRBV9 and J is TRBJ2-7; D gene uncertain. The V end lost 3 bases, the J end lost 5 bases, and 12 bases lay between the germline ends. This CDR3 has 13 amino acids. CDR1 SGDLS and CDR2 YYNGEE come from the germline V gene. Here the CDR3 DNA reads TGTGCCAGCAGCGGAACCCCTTCTGACGAGCAGTACTTC. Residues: CASSGTPSDEQYF.

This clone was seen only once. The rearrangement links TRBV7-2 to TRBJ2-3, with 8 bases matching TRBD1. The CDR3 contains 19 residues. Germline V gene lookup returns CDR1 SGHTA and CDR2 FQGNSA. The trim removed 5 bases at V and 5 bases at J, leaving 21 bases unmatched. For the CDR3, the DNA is TGTGCCAGCAGCCCTACCTGGCGGCCGGGACAGGCCGCGGGAGATACGCAGTATTTT. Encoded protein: CASSPTWRPGQAAGDTQYF.